This is a list of T cell receptor beta chains from one sample in a study of shared clonotypes between healthy human individuals. Profiling relied on immunoSEQ multiplex PCR, and the TCRdb table lists in-frame clones only, not all of them. The sample contains about 640,000 clones, roughly 78% of which appear only once. Sequencing used memory CD4+ T cells sorted from blood. The receptor set was obtained from a woman under 40 in good health. Both conserved end residues are part of each CDR3. D genes are given only for firm matches. For some rows the clone size is stated as once, few or many, or as a class when expanded; others skip it.

NA | TRBJ2-7 | NA | TRBV5-1 | CASSPPTGNPYEQYF | TGCGCCAGCAGCCCTCCTACAGGTAACCCCTACGAGCAGTACTTC
TRBD1 | TRBJ1-2 | NA | TRBV28 | CASTMTDRVYYGYTF | TGTGCCAGCACCATGACGGACAGGGTGTACTATGGCTACACCTTC
TRBD2 | TRBJ2-7 | NA | TRBV5-1 | CASSLELARGRWEQYF | TGCGCCAGCAGCTTGGAGCTAGCGCGGGGGAGGTGGGAGCAGTACTTC
TRBD1 | TRBJ2-2 | NA | TRBV7-9 | CASSPQGAGSATGELFF | TGTGCCAGCAGCCCGCAGGGGGCGGGATCTGCGACCGGGGAGCTGTTTTTT
NA | TRBJ2-3 | NA | TRBV11-3 | CASSPGQSTDTQYF | TGTGCCAGCAGCCCTGGGCAGAGCACAGATACGCAGTATTTT
TRBD1 | TRBJ2-1 | many | TRBV5-1 | CASLGQGSGSYNEQFF | TGCGCCAGCCTCGGACAGGGTTCGGGCTCCTACAATGAGCAGTTCTTC
NA | TRBJ2-3 | NA | TRBV19 | CASSIAAQADTQYF | TGTGCCAGTAGTATTGCGGCGCAGGCAGATACGCAGTATTTT
NA | TRBJ2-7 | NA | TRBV2 | CASHRQVNSYEQYF | TGTGCCAGCCATAGACAGGTGAACTCCTACGAGCAGTACTTC
TRBD2 | TRBJ2-1 | NA | TRBV5-4 | CASSRAGGPGNEQFF | TGTGCCAGCAGCCGAGCGGGAGGGCCGGGCAATGAGCAGTTCTTC
NA | TRBJ2-7 | NA | TRBV5-4 | CASSSGTRPYEQYF | TGTGCCAGCAGCTCCGGGACTCGCCCCTACGAGCAGTACTTC
NA | TRBJ1-1 | NA | TRBV5-1 | CASTLGTRGVWTEAFF | TGCGCCAGCACTCTGGGTACCCGAGGGGTCTGGACTGAAGCTTTCTTT
NA | TRBJ1-5 | once | TRBV19 | CASSWPGVGGNQPQHF | TGTGCCAGTAGTTGGCCGGGGGTGGGAGGGAATCAGCCCCAGCATTTT
TRBD2 | TRBJ2-7 | NA | TRBV6-6 | CASRTSLNYEQYF | TGTGCCAGCCGGACTAGCCTTAACTACGAGCAGTACTTC
NA | TRBJ2-5 | few | TRBV28 | CASSFWETQYF | TGTGCCAGCAGTTTTTGGGAGACCCAGTACTTC